Listed below are T cell receptor beta chains from one sample, sequenced in a study of early T cells in non-severe SARS-CoV-2 infection. TCRdb re-called the 5' RACE reads through MiXCR, storing one row per CDR3 protein. The data contain fewer than 35,000 distinct CDR3 sequences, roughly 4.3% of them singletons. Sequencing input: whole blood. The receptor set was obtained from an adult who was a healthcare worker with PCR-confirmed SARS-CoV-2 infection or an uninfected control (not recorded which). Both conserved end residues are part of each CDR3. A D gene is named only where the DNA matches it firmly. Size is omitted from some rows. Given values are once, few, many or a class for expanded clones.

TRBJ1-5 . TRBV11-2 many CASSLGSLKPQHF TGTGCCAGCAGCTTAGGTAGTTTGAAGCCCCAGCATTTT
TRBJ2-3 TRBD1 TRBV19 few CASSITSHRGDTQYF TGTGCCAGTAGTATCACATCGCACAGGGGAGATACGCAGTATTTT
TRBJ2-7 . TRBV7-9 many CASSLTGRNYEQYF TGTGCCAGCAGCTTAACGGGGAGGAACTACGAGCAGTACTTC
TRBJ1-1 . TRBV11-3 many CASSLDLVTEAFF TGTGCCAGCAGCTTAGATCTTGTCACTGAAGCTTTCTTT
TRBJ2-5 . TRBV20-1 many CSADNYETQYF TGCAGTGCTGACAACTATGAGACCCAGTACTTC
TRBJ2-1 . TRBV12-3/TRBV12-4 many CASSSSANEQFF TGTGCCAGCAGTTCTAGCGCGAATGAGCAGTTCTTC
TRBJ2-1 . TRBV29-1 many CSVADRLHEQFF TGCAGCGTTGCTGACAGGCTGCATGAGCAGTTCTTC
TRBJ1-2 . TRBV19 many CASSMYERRGYGYTF TGTGCCAGTAGTATGTATGAGAGACGAGGCTATGGCTACACCTTC
TRBJ1-3 . TRBV7-2 many CASSLEISTRSTGNTIYF TGTGCCAGCAGCTTAGAAATTTCGACACGCTCAACTGGAAACACCATATATTTT
TRBJ2-1 TRBD2 TRBV6-5 medium-sized CASREAGGLYNEQFF TGTGCCAGCAGGGAAGCGGGAGGACTTTACAATGAGCAGTTCTTC
TRBJ1-5 TRBD1 TRBV28 . CAIQGVVGNQPQHF TGTGCCATACAGGGGGTTGTTGGCAATCAGCCCCAGCATTTT
TRBJ2-1 TRBD2 TRBV11-2 . CASSGISGRSGGEQFF TGTGCCAGCAGCGGAATTAGCGGGAGGAGCGGCGGTGAGCAGTTCTTC
TRBJ1-1 . TRBV9 many CASSVDNGSGAFF TGTGCCAGCAGCGTAGACAACGGATCTGGGGCTTTCTTT
TRBJ2-1 TRBD2 TRBV12-3/TRBV12-4 . CASKWASGSRSDEQFF TGTGCCAGCAAATGGGCTAGCGGGAGTCGAAGCGATGAGCAGTTCTTC
TRBJ2-7 . TRBV10-3 many CAIRGPLDEQYF TGTGCCATCCGAGGACCGCTGGACGAGCAGTACTTC
TRBJ2-5 . TRBV6-5 medium-sized CASSRTGSSMKTQYF TGTGCCAGCAGTCGTACAGGGAGTAGTATGAAGACCCAGTACTTC
TRBJ2-7 . TRBV7-2 many CASSPPAEYEQYF TGTGCCAGCAGCCCACCCGCTGAGTACGAGCAGTACTTC
TRBJ2-2 . TRBV7-3 many CASSTNTGELFF TGTGCCAGCAGCACGAACACCGGGGAGCTGTTTTTT
TRBJ1-2 TRBD1 TRBV6-5 many CASSYSFTGTGSFATF TGTGCCAGCAGTTACTCCTTCACCGGGACAGGGAGCTTCGCCACCTTC
TRBJ2-1 TRBD1 TRBV10-1 many CASTRDREGSDEQFF TGCGCCAGCACCCGGGACAGGGAAGGTTCGGATGAGCAGTTCTTC
TRBJ2-5 . TRBV20-1 many CSARGPRGQYF TGCAGTGCTAGAGGGCCTCGGGGCCAGTACTTC
TRBJ1-2 . TRBV4-1 few CASSQGFIRDGGYTF TGCGCCAGCAGCCAAGGGTTTATCAGGGATGGCGGCTACACCTTC
TRBJ2-7 . TRBV29-1 many CSVEVLVGTYEQYF TGCAGCGTTGAAGTACTAGTCGGGACCTACGAGCAGTACTTC
TRBJ2-1 . TRBV6-4 many CASSASLDYNEQFF TGTGCCAGCAGTGCCTCCCTAGATTACAATGAGCAGTTCTTC
TRBJ2-3 TRBD2 TRBV7-8 many CASSPRLAGGLGTDTQYF TGTGCCAGCAGCCCTCGACTAGCGGGAGGTTTGGGCACAGATACGCAGTATTTT
TRBJ2-5 . TRBV20-1 few CSARDSRRSSLETQYF TGCAGTGCTAGAGATTCACGAAGGTCTAGCTTGGAGACCCAGTACTTC
TRBJ1-3 . TRBV9 medium-sized CASSETYTNTIYF TGTGCCAGCAGCGAGACCTATACGAACACCATATATTTT
TRBJ2-3 TRBD1 TRBV5-1 many CASSPRTGPTDTQYF TGCGCCAGCAGCCCACGGACAGGCCCCACAGATACGCAGTATTTT
TRBJ2-1 TRBD2 TRBV6-1 many CASSGLAGSINEQFF TGTGCCAGCAGCGGACTAGCGGGAAGTATAAATGAGCAGTTCTTC
TRBJ1-5 TRBD1 TRBV28 many CASRSQGASQPQHF TGTGCCAGCAGGTCACAGGGGGCTTCTCAGCCCCAGCATTTT
TRBJ2-1 . TRBV20-1 many CSARDSGTYYNEQFF TGCAGTGCTAGAGATTCCGGGACTTACTACAATGAGCAGTTCTTC
TRBJ2-1 TRBD2 TRBV7-8 . CASSIHSGSYYNEQFF TGTGCCAGCAGCATACATAGCGGGAGTTACTACAATGAGCAGTTCTTC
TRBJ1-1 TRBD1 TRBV11-1 many CASSLGEWTGVTNTEAFF TGTGCCAGCAGCCTTGGGGAGTGGACAGGGGTTACCAACACTGAAGCTTTCTTT
TRBJ2-5 TRBD1 TRBV20-1 few CSARDRGQGLETQYF TGCAGTGCTAGAGATCGGGGACAGGGGCTGGAGACCCAGTACTTC
TRBJ2-1 . TRBV6-4 few CASSDRLGDEQFF TGTGCCAGCAGTGACCGTCTTGGGGATGAGCAGTTCTTC
TRBJ1-3 TRBD1 TRBV4-1 many CASSQVQGASGNTIYF TGCGCCAGCAGCCAAGTACAGGGGGCCTCTGGAAACACCATATATTTT
TRBJ1-2 . TRBV2 many CASSLEYGYTF TGTGCCAGCAGTCTTGAGTATGGCTACACCTTC
TRBJ2-2 . TRBV24-1 many CATRGPGSDTGELFF TGTGCCACCAGAGGTCCGGGCTCAGACACCGGGGAGCTGTTTTTT
TRBJ2-5 TRBD2 TRBV9 many CASSVELADQETQYF TGTGCCAGCAGCGTAGAACTAGCGGACCAAGAGACCCAGTACTTC
TRBJ1-1 TRBD1 TRBV7-9 . CASGWGQGRNTEAFF TGTGCCAGCGGCTGGGGACAGGGGCGGAACACTGAAGCTTTCTTT
TRBJ2-1 TRBD2 TRBV4-1 many CASSQDRTSSYNEQFF TGCGCCAGCAGCCAAGATCGGACTAGCTCTTACAATGAGCAGTTCTTC
TRBJ1-5 . TRBV19 many CASSIDSPGRRDQPQHF TGTGCCAGTAGTATAGATTCGCCAGGGCGGCGGGATCAGCCCCAGCATTTT
TRBJ1-5 . TRBV7-9 many CASSLDGQLNQPQHF TGTGCCAGCAGCCTGGACGGACAACTCAATCAGCCCCAGCATTTT
TRBJ1-1 . TRBV5-1 many CASSLGDTVFRNTEAFF TGCGCCAGCAGCTTGGGAGACACCGTATTTAGGAACACTGAAGCTTTCTTT
TRBJ2-1 TRBD2 TRBV6-2/TRBV6-3 many CASSPLAGGPHNEQFF TGTGCCAGCAGTCCCCTAGCGGGAGGCCCTCACAATGAGCAGTTCTTC
TRBJ2-1 . TRBV29-1 many CSVADPEVNEQFF TGCAGCGTTGCGGACCCAGAGGTCAATGAGCAGTTCTTC
TRBJ2-1 . TRBV5-4 many CASSSPHNEQFF TGTGCCAGCAGCAGCCCCCACAATGAGCAGTTCTTC
TRBJ2-3 TRBD2 TRBV5-4 many CASSLGLAGAPDTQYF TGTGCCAGCAGCTTGGGACTAGCGGGAGCCCCAGATACGCAGTATTTT
TRBJ1-5 TRBD1 TRBV19 many CASSTPPTGGASNQPQHF TGTGCCAGTAGTACCCCTCCGACAGGGGGTGCGAGCAATCAGCCCCAGCATTTT
TRBJ2-7 TRBD2 TRBV5-1 medium-sized CASSGTSGIVEQYF TGCGCCAGCAGCGGGACTAGCGGGATCGTTGAGCAGTACTTC
TRBJ2-1 TRBD2 TRBV29-1 many CSVGLSGRWNEQFF TGCAGCGTTGGTCTCAGCGGGAGGTGGAATGAGCAGTTCTTC
TRBJ2-2 . TRBV2 many CASRTGTHTGELFF TGTGCCAGCAGGACCGGGACACACACCGGGGAGCTGTTTTTT
TRBJ2-1 TRBD1 TRBV18 many CASSPSGQGARNEQFF TGTGCCAGCTCACCCTCGGGACAGGGGGCTAGGAATGAGCAGTTCTTC
TRBJ2-3 . TRBV7-2 few CASSLGRRLTPDTQYF TGTGCCAGCAGCTTAGGGAGACGGCTGACCCCAGATACGCAGTATTTT
TRBJ1-5 . TRBV20-1 many CSARPGEYQPQHF TGCAGTGCTAGACCAGGGGAGTATCAGCCCCAGCATTTT
TRBJ1-1 . TRBV20-1 many CSASPTRNTEAFF TGCAGTGCTAGCCCCACGAGGAACACTGAAGCTTTCTTT
TRBJ1-4 . TRBV7-2 many CASSSRAHEKLFF TGTGCCAGCAGCTCCCGCGCCCATGAAAAACTGTTTTTT
TRBJ2-1 TRBD2 TRBV29-1 . CSALSGSGNEQFF TGCAGCGCCTTAAGCGGGAGTGGCAATGAGCAGTTCTTC
TRBJ2-2 . TRBV20-1 many CSAQIRVPGELFF TGCAGTGCTCAGATAAGGGTTCCCGGGGAGCTGTTTTTT
TRBJ2-2 . TRBV10-3 many CAIRQGNTGELFF TGTGCCATCAGACAGGGGAACACCGGGGAGCTGTTTTTT